This T cell receptor beta chain was recorded in a study of T cells in Graves' hyperthyroidism and ophthalmopathy. Study-level points and caveats: Among thyroid clonotypes expanded above 0.001, most also appeared in blood. By a 13 V-J model, ophthalmopathy was set apart from stable hyperthyroidism.

In its sample, this clonotype was seen a few times. Its target is not known. V shed 4 bases and J shed 4 bases, with 16 bases lying between them. CDR3 length: 15 residues. Per germline, CDR1 MNHNS and CDR2 SASEGT. The CDR3 regions of TCR beta were amplified from RNA transcripts. The HTBI set primed first-round TCR CDR3 RT-PCR. TCRdb analysed the multiplex PCR reads with MiXCR anew, one entry per CDR3 protein. There are about 560,000 distinct CDR3 sequences in the sample; 16% occur only once, and 15% to 20% lies in the top ten. Researchers barred patients who had uncontrolled infection, other autoimmune disease, pregnancy or lactation. Diagnoses were established using clinical symptoms, serum thyroxine and TRAb, thyroid ultrasound and orbital computed tomography.

The J gene is TRBJ1-2, the V gene TRBV6-1; maybe TRBD1 (6 bases). The source material was blood. The TCR sequence derives from a woman between 18 and 30 years old with Graves' hyperthyroidism. The CDR3 DNA is TGTGCCAGCAGTGCTCCGGGACAAGGGGCCTATGGCTACACCTTC. This codes for CASSAPGQGAYGYTF.